The 7 T cell receptor beta chains given below trace back to one sample, sequenced in a study of blood T cell repertoires in COVID-19. Sequencing was performed with immunoSEQ multiplex PCR; in TCRdb, only in-frame clones are kept and a portion is missing. The sample lists 130,000 to 150,000 clones, 70% to 90% occurring once. Sequenced material: peripheral blood. These receptors originate from a man between 65 and 80 years old with acute or convalescent COVID-19.

This rearrangement joins TRBV6-1 to TRBJ2-7; no definite D call. Germline-derived CDR1 and CDR2 are MNHNS and SASEGT. The V end was cut by 3 bases, the J end by 2 bases, with 11 bases between. This CDR3 comprises 14 residues. CDR3 nucleotide sequence: TGTGCCAGCAGTGAGAGTTCCGTCCCCTACGAGCAGTACTTC. It yields the protein CASSESSVPYEQYF.

V gene TRBV19 combines with J gene TRBJ2-6; 8 bases agree with TRBD1. V was pared by 4 bases and J by 2 bases, with 10 bases of the junction left unmatched. The V gene's germline CDR1 is LNHDA and CDR2 SQIVND (reference sequence). The CDR3 covers 18 residues. The CDR3 protein is CASSTLDRGGTGANVLTF. CDR3 sequence (DNA): TGTGCCAGTAGTACTTTAGACAGGGGAGGCACTGGGGCCAACGTCCTGACTTTC.

This clone was recorded once. In nucleotides, the CDR3 is TGTGCCAGCAGCGGTGACAGGGTAAACAATGAGCAGTTCTTC. It translates to CASSGDRVNNEQFF. The chain uses TRBV6-4 and TRBJ2-1; TRBD1 matches at 7 bases. This CDR3 region has 14 residues. The germline CDR1 and CDR2 sequences are MRHNA and SNTAGT. The V segment lost 6 bases and the J segment 5 bases; nucleotides outside the gene matches: 7.

The chain couples TRBV10-3 to TRBJ1-1; D perhaps matches TRBD1 (5 bases). CDR3 length: 11 amino acids. V lost 9 bases, J lost 1 base, and 6 bases lay in between. Germline assignment: CDR1 ENHRY and CDR2 SYGVKD. CDR3 nucleotide sequence: TGTGCCATTGGGGCGAACACTGAAGCTTTCTTT. This sequence encodes CAIGANTEAFF.

The V and J genes are TRBV7-9 and TRBJ2-1, with 10 bases matching TRBD2. The CDR3 has 17 amino acids. Unmatched junction bases numbered 16, after V lost 5 bases and J lost 9 bases. Germline CDR1 is SEHNR and CDR2 is FQNEAQ (reference sequence). The DNA for the CDR3 is TGTGCCAGCAGCCGTACCACCCCCACTAGCGGGGTCGGTGAGCAGTTCTTC. Residues: CASSRTTPTSGVGEQFF.

This chain joins TRBV19 and TRBJ2-1; the match to TRBD1 covers 8 bases. V lost 6 bases, J lost 10 bases, and 2 bases stayed unmatched. CDR1 LNHDA and CDR2 SQIVND come from the germline V gene (reference sequence). There are 11 residues in the CDR3. As DNA, the CDR3 is TGTGCCAGTAGGACAGGGGTCGAGCAGTTCTTC. Its translation is CASRTGVEQFF.

V is TRBV5-1 and J is TRBJ2-3; D may be TRBD2 (6 bases). CDR1 SGHRS and CDR2 YFSETQ come from the germline V gene. V gave up 0 bases and J gave up 4 bases, with 15 bases separating them. The CDR3 covers 16 residues. The CDR3 loop reads CASSLAGGEIADTQYF. CDR3 nucleotide sequence: TGCGCCAGCAGCTTGGCCGGGGGAGAAATAGCAGATACGCAGTATTTT.